What follows are 10 T cell receptor beta chains derived from one specimen sequenced in a study of blood T cell repertoires in COVID-19. Data came from immunoSEQ multiplex PCR; TCRdb stores just in-frame clones and leaves some out. The sample holds 250,000 or so clones, approximately 90% seen once. The specimen sequenced was PBMCs or T cells enriched from blood (not recorded which). These receptors all come from a man in his forties or fifties who had been exposed to COVID-19.

The chain employs TRBV20-1 and TRBJ2-1, with a tentative D call TRBD2 (5 bases). The germline gives CDR1 DFQATT, CDR2 SNEGSKA (reference sequence). Trimming left V 5 bases short and J 9 bases short, with 11 bases between. This CDR3 is built from 11 residues. Written as DNA, the CDR3 is TGCAGTGCTTTCAGTGGAGGTGAGCAGTTCTTC. This translates into CSAFSGGEQFF.

The DNA of the CDR3 is TGTGCCAGTAGTGCACAGGGACCTTACAATGAGCAGTTCTTC. This translates into CASSAQGPYNEQFF. The chain employs TRBV19 and TRBJ2-1, with a tentative D call TRBD1 (6 bases). Trimming pared 5 bases from V and 4 bases from J, leaving 12 bases between. The CDR3 spans 14 residues. CDR1 and CDR2 from the germline V gene are LNHDA and SQIVND (reference sequence).

The CDR3 spells CASSSYRNEQFF. CDR3 DNA sequence: TGTGCCAGCAGTTCCTACCGAAATGAGCAGTTCTTC. The chain recombines TRBV12-3 or TRBV12-4 with TRBJ2-1, with D unresolved. V was cut by 4 bases and J by 7 bases, with 8 bases left in between. This CDR3 region has 12 residues.

The J gene is TRBJ2-7, the V gene TRBV12-3 or TRBV12-4; D gene uncertain. The CDR3 loop spans 13 amino acids. With 2 bases removed from V and 4 bases from J, the gap between germline ends came to 9 bases. CDR3 protein: CASSLMRQYEQYF. CDR3 bases: TGTGCCAGCAGTTTAATGCGGCAATACGAGCAGTACTTC.

The rearrangement joins TRBV11-2 to TRBJ2-2; tentatively, D is TRBD1 (5 bases). Germline V gene data show CDR1 as SGHAT and CDR2 as FQNNGV. The CDR3 has 15 residues. Between the trimmed V and J ends, which lost 0 bases and 9 bases, there was a span of 14 bases. The CDR3 loop is CASSLDGASPRELFF. CDR3 coding DNA: TGTGCCAGCAGCTTAGATGGGGCCTCCCCACGGGAGCTGTTTTTT.

This clone was recorded only once. The gene calls are TRBV27 and TRBJ2-7; TRBD2 aligns across 11 bases. Germline V CDR1 and CDR2: MNHEY, SMNVEV (reference sequence). CDR3 length: 16 amino acids. V shed 8 bases and J 7 bases; nucleotides not matched to a gene: 16. CDR3 sequence (DNA): TGTGCCAGCGCTTGGGCTAGCGGGAGGTTGGTATGGGAGCAGTACTTC. It translates to CASAWASGRLVWEQYF.

The chain links TRBV28 to TRBJ2-1, with 9 positions matching TRBD1. The CDR3 is 17 amino acids. Unmatched junction bases numbered 16, after V lost 8 bases and J lost 5 bases. The V gene's germline CDR1 is MDHEN and CDR2 SYDVKM. The CDR3 region has the DNA TGTGCCAGCCTGCACCGACGTCCCGGGACAGGGCACAATGAGCAGTTCTTC. Its translation: CASLHRRPGTGHNEQFF.

Here the CDR3 DNA reads TGTGCCAGCAGTTTAGGGAGGGATAACGGGGAGCTGTTTTTT. This translates into CASSLGRDNGELFF. The chain carries TRBV28 and TRBJ2-2; 7 positions match TRBD2. V lost 2 bases to trimming and J lost 7 bases; unmatched junction nucleotides: 4. The CDR3 contains 14 residues. Germline values: CDR1 MDHEN, CDR2 SYDVKM. The full variable domain, its missing parts supplied by reference TRBV28 and TRBJ2-2, is DVKVTQSSRYLVKRTGEKVFLECVQDMDHENMFWYRQDPGLGLRLIYFSYDVKMKEKGDIPEGYSVSREKKERFSLILESASTNQTSMYLCASSLGRDNGELFFGEGSRLTVL.

The CDR3 reads CASSARQGDGEKLFF. CDR3 bases: TGTGCCAGCAGCGCGCGACAGGGGGATGGAGAAAAACTGTTTTTT. The chain has TRBV9 and TRBJ1-4; 9 bases are a match to TRBD1. The J segment lost 8 bases and the V segment lost 3 bases, leaving 8 bases of the junction unmatched. Germline V gene data show CDR1 as SGDLS and CDR2 as YYNGEE. This CDR3 is built from 15 residues. The whole variable domain, remainder taken from reference TRBV9 and TRBJ1-4, is DSGVTQTPKHLITATGQRVTLRCSPRSGDLSVYWYQQSLDQGLQFLIQYYNGEERAKGNILERFSAQQFPDLHSELNLSSLELGDSALYFCASSARQGDGEKLFFGSGTQLSVL.

The chain employs TRBV28 and TRBJ1-3, with 11 bases lining up with TRBD1. The length of the CDR3 is 13 residues. CDR1 is MDHEN and CDR2 is SYDVKM in the germline V gene. The V gene end was trimmed by 7 bases and the J gene end by 8 bases; junction bases not matched to a gene: 4. The CDR3, as DNA: TGTGCCAGCACGGACAGGGGGCGTGACACCATATATTTT. It specifies CASTDRGRDTIYF.